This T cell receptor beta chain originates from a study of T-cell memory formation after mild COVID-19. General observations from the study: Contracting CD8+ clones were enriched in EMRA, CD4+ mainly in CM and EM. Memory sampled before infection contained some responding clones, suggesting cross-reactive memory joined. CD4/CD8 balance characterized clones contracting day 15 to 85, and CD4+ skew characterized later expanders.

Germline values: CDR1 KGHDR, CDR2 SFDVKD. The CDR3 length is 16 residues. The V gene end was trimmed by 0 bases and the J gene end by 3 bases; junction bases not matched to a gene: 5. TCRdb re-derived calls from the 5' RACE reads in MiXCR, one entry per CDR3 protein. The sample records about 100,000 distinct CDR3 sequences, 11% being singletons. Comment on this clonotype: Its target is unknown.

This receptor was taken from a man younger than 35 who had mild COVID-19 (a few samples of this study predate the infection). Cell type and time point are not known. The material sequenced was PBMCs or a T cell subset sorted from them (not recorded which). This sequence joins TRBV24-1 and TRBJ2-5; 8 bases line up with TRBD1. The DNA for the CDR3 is TGTGCCACCAGTGATTTGGACAGGGGAGGAGAAGAGACCCAGTACTTC. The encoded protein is CATSDLDRGGEETQYF.